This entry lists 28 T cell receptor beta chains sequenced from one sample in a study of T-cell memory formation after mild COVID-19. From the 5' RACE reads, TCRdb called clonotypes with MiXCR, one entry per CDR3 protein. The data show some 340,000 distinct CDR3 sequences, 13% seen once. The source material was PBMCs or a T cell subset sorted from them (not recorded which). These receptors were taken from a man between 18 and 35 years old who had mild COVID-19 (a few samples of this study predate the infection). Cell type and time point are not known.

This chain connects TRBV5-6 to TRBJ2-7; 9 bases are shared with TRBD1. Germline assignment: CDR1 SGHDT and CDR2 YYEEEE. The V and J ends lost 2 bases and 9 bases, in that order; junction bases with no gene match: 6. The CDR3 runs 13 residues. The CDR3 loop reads CASSFWDREGQYV. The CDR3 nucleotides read TGTGCCAGCAGCTTCTGGGACAGGGAAGGGCAGTACGTC.

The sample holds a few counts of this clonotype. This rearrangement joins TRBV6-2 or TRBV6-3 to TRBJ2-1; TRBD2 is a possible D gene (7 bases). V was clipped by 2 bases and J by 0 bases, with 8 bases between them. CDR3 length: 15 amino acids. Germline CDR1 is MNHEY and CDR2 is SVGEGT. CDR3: CASSYGGASYNEQFF. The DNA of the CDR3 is TGTGCCAGCAGTTACGGGGGGGCCTCCTACAATGAGCAGTTCTTC.

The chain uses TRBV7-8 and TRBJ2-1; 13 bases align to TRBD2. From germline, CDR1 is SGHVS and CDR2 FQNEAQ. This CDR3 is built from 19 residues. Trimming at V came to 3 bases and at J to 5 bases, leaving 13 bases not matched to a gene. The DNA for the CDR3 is TGTGCCAGCAGCTTCGGCGGGGCGACTAGCGGGGGGATCCACAATGAGCAGTTCTTC. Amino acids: CASSFGGATSGGIHNEQFF. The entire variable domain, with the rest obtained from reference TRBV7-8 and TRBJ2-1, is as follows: GAGVSQSPRYKVAKRGQDVALRCDPISGHVSLFWYQQALGQGPEFLTYFQNEAQLDKSGLPSDRFFAERPEGSVSTLKIQRTQQEDSAVYLCASSFGGATSGGIHNEQFFGPGTRLTVL.

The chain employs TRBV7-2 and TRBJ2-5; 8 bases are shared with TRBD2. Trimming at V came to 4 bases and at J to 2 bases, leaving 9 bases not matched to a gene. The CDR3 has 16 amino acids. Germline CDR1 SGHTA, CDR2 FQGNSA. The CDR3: CASSYRVAGTQETQYF. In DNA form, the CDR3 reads TGTGCCAGCAGCTACAGGGTAGCGGGGACACAAGAGACCCAGTACTTC.

The CDR3 DNA is TGTGCCAGCAGCAGGGGAGCCTACAATGAGCAGTTCTTC. This translates into CASSRGAYNEQFF. The chain links TRBV12-3 or TRBV12-4 to TRBJ2-1; possible D gene TRBD1, 6 bases. V lost 6 bases and J lost 2, with 8 bases in between. CDR3 length: 13 residues.

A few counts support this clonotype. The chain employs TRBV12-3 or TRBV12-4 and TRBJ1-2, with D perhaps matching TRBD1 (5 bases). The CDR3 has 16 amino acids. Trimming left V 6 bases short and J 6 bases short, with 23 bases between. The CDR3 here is CASRHAPGGAHHGYTF. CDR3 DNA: TGTGCCAGCAGACACGCTCCAGGTGGGGCCCATCATGGCTACACCTTC.

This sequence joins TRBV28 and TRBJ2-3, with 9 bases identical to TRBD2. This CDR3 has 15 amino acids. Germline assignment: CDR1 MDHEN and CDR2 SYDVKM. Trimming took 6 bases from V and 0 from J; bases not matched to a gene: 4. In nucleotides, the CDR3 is TGTGCCAGCAGATTCACTAGCGGGAGCACAGATACGCAGTATTTT. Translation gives CASRFTSGSTDTQYF.

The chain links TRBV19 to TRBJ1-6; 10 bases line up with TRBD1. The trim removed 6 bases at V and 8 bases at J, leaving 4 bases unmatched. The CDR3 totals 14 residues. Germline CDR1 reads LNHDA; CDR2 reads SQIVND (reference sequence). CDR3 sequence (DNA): TGTGCCAGTAGCCGTGGGACAGGGGATTCACCCCTCCACTTT. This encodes CASSRGTGDSPLHF.

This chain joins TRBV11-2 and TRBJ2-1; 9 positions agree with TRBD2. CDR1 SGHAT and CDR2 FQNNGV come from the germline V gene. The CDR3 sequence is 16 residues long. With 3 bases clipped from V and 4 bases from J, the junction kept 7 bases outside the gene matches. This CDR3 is CASSFHSGGYYNEQFF. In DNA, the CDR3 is TGTGCCAGCAGCTTCCATAGCGGGGGATATTACAATGAGCAGTTCTTC.

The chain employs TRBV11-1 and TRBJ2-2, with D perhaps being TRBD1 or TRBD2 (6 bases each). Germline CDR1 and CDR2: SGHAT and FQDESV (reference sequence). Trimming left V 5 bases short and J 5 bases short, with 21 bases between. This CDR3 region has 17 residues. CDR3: CASSLGGTTTRTGELFF. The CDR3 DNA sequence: TGTGCCAGCAGCCTAGGAGGGACAACCACTCGGACCGGGGAGCTGTTTTTT.

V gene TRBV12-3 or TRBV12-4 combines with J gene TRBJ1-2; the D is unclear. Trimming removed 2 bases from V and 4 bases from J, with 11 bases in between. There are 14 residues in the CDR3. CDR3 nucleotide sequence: TGTGCCAGCAGTTTATCAGCCAGGTCCTATGGCTACACCTTC. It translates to CASSLSARSYGYTF.

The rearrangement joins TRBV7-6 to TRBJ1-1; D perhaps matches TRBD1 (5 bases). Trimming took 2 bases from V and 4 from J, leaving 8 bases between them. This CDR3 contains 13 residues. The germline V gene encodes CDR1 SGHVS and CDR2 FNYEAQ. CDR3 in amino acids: CASSLRGPTEAFF. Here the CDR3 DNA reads TGTGCCAGCAGCTTAAGGGGACCCACTGAAGCTTTCTTT.

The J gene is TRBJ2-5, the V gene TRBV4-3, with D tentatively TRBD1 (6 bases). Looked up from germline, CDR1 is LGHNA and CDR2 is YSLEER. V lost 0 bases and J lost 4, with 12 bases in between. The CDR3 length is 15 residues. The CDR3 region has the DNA TGCGCCAGCAGCCAAGATGATCGCAGGGGAGAGACCCAGTACTTC. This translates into CASSQDDRRGETQYF.

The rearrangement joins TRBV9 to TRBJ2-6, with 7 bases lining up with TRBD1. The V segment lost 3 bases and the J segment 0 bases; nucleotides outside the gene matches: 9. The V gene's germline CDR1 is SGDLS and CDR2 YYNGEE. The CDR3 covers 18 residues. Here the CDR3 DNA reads TGTGCCAGCAGCGGCTACGGGACAGTTTACTCTGGGGCCAACGTCCTGACTTTC. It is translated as CASSGYGTVYSGANVLTF.

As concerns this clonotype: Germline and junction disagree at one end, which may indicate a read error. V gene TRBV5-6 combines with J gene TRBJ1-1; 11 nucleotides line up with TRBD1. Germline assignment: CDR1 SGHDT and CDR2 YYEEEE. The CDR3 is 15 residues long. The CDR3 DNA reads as TGTGCCAGCACCTTGAGGGGACAGGGGGGCACTGAAGCTTTCTTT. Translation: CASTLRGQGGTEAFF.

The CDR3 region is CASNERDRGRRQYV. The CDR3 nucleotides are TGTGCCAGCAACGAACGGGACAGGGGGAGGAGACAGTACGTC. The chain links TRBV6-1 to TRBJ2-7, with 11 positions matching TRBD1. The CDR3 spans 14 residues. CDR1 and CDR2 (germline): MNHNS, SASEGT. V gave up 7 bases and J gave up 10 bases; unmatched junction bases: 12.

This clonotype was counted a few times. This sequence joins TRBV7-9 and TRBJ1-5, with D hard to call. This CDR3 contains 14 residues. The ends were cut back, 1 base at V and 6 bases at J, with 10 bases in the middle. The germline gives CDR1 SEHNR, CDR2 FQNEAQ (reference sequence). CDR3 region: CASSLGSPGQPQHF. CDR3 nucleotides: TGTGCCAGCAGCTTAGGGTCCCCAGGTCAGCCCCAGCATTTT.

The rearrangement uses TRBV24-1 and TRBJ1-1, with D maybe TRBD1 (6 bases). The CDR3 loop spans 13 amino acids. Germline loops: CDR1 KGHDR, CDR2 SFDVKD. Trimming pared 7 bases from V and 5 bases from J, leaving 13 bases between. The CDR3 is CATRDRTGTEAFF. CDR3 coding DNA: TGTGCCACCAGGGACAGAACCGGGACTGAAGCTTTCTTT.

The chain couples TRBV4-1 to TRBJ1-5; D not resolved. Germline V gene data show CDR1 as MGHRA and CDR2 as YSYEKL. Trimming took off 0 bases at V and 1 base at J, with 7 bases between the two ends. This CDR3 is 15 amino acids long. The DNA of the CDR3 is TGCGCCAGCAGCCAAGAGGGTTCGAGCAATCAGCCCCAGCATTTT. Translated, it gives CASSQEGSSNQPQHF.

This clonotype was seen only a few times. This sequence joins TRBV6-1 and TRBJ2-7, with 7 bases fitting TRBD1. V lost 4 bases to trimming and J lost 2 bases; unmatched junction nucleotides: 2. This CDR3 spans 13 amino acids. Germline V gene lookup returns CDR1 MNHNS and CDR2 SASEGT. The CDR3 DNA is TGTGCCAGCAGTGTCGGGACAGCCTACGAGCAGTACGTC. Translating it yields CASSVGTAYEQYV.

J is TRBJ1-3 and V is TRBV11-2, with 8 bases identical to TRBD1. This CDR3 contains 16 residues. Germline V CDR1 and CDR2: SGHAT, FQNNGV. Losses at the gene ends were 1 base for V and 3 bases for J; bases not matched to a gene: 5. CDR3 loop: CASSLVSGGLGNTIYF. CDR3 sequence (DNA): TGTGCCAGCAGCTTAGTTTCAGGGGGCCTTGGAAACACCATATATTTT.

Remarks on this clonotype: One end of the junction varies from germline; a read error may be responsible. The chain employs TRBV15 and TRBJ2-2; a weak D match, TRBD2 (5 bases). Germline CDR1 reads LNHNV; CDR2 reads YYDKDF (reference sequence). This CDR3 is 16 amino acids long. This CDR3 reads CATSRDRQENTGDLFF. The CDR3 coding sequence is TGTGCCACCAGCAGAGATCGGCAGGAGAACACCGGGGATCTGTTTTTT.

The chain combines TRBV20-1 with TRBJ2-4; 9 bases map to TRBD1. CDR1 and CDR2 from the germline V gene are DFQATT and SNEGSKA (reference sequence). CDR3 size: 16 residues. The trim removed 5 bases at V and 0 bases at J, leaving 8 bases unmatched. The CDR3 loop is CSASRDRDLAKNIQYF. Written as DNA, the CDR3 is TGCAGTGCTTCCCGGGACAGGGACCTAGCCAAAAACATTCAGTACTTC.

The CDR3 here is CASSLPGRGPSYEQYF. DNA for the CDR3: TGTGCCAGCAGTTTGCCCGGGCGGGGGCCTTCCTACGAGCAGTACTTC. The chain is built from TRBV6-2 or TRBV6-3 and TRBJ2-7; weak D call: TRBD2 (7 bases). Trimming stripped 4 bases from V and 1 base from J, with 17 bases between. The CDR3 has 16 residues. CDR1 MNHEY and CDR2 SVGEGT come from the germline V gene.

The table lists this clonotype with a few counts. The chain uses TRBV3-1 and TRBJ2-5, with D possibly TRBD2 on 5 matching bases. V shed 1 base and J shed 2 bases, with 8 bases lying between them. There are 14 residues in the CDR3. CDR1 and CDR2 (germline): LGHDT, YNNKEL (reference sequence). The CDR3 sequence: CASSQGSGQETQYF. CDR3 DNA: TGTGCCAGCAGCCAAGGGAGCGGACAAGAGACCCAGTACTTC.

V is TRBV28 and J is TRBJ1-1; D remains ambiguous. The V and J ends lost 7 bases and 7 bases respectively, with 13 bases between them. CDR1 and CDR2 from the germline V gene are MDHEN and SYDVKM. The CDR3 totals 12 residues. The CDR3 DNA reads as TGTGCCAGCAAGGTTTCGGTGAGTGAAGCTTTCTTT. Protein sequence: CASKVSVSEAFF. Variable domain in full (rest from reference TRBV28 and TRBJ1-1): DVKVTQSSRYLVKRTGEKVFLECVQDMDHENMFWYRQDPGLGLRLIYFSYDVKMKEKGDIPEGYSVSREKKERFSLILESASTNQTSMYLCASKVSVSEAFFGQGTRLTVV.

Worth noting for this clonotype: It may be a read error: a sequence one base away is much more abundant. For the CDR3, the DNA is TGTGCCAGCAGATCGGGAGGTGCCCCCTACGAGCAGTACTTC. Translation gives CASRSGGAPYEQYF. The genes are TRBV5-6 and TRBJ2-7; the match to TRBD2 covers 7 bases. The V gene end was trimmed by 5 bases and the J gene end by 2 bases; junction bases not matched to a gene: 7. The CDR3 covers 14 residues. Germline V lookup: CDR1 SGHDT, CDR2 YYEEEE. The entire variable domain, with the rest obtained from reference TRBV5-6 and TRBJ2-7, is as follows: DAGVTQSPTHLIKTRGQQVTLRCSPKSGHDTVSWYQQALGQGPQFIFQYYEEEERQRGNFPDRFSGHQFPNYSSELNVNALLLGDSALYLCASRSGGAPYEQYFGPGTRLTVT.

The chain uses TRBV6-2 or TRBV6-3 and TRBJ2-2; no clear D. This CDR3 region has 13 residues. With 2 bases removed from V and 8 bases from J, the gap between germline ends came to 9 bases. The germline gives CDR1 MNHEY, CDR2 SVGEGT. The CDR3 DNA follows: TGTGCCAGCAGTTACATGTCCCAGGGGGAGCTGTTTTTT. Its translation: CASSYMSQGELFF.